These 14 T cell receptor beta chains were all obtained from the same sample, sequenced in a study of cytomegalovirus exposure and HLA in healthy donors. PCR was performed using 60 Vbeta and 13 Jbeta primers. Sequenced by immunoSEQ multiplex PCR; TCRdb stores in-frame clones only, minus some. The table records about 160,000 clones, 70% to 80% of them present only once. Sequencing was performed on PBMCs. These TCRs come from a man younger than 35 in good health and CMV-seropositive.

The gene calls are TRBV5-1 and TRBJ2-7, with 10 bases lining up with TRBD1. This CDR3 is 15 amino acids long. Unmatched junction bases numbered 12, after V lost 3 bases and J lost 9 bases. Per the germline V gene, CDR1 is SGHRS and CDR2 is YFSETQ. The DNA for the CDR3 is TGCGCCAGCAGCTGGATAATCCGGGACAGGGGTGGGCAGTACTTC. It yields the protein CASSWIIRDRGGQYF. Combining the CDR3 with reference TRBV5-1 and TRBJ2-7 gives the whole variable domain KAGVTQTPRYLIKTRGQQVTLSCSPISGHRSVSWYQQTPGQGLQFLFEYFSETQRNKGNFPGRFSGRQFSNSRSEMNVSTLELGDSALYLCASSWIIRDRGGQYFGPGTRLTVT.

The rearrangement joins TRBV27 to TRBJ2-1; a weak D match, TRBD2 (5 bases). CDR3 length: 15 amino acids. CDR1 and CDR2 from the germline V gene are MNHEY and SMNVEV (reference sequence). Between the trimmed V and J ends, which lost 5 bases and 0 bases, there was a span of 11 bases. CDR3 in DNA: TGTGCCAGCAGTGAGGACTCGAACTCCTACAATGAGCAGTTCTTC. It specifies CASSEDSNSYNEQFF.

The chain is built from TRBV5-6 and TRBJ2-2; tentatively, D is TRBD2 (6 bases). The CDR3 runs to 16 residues. Germline V gene data show CDR1 as SGHDT and CDR2 as YYEEEE. Trimming left V 3 bases short and J 4 bases short, with 16 bases between. For the CDR3, the DNA is TGTGCCAGCAGCTCCCAGACAGTCGGGGGCACCGGGGAGCTGTTTTTT. It is translated as CASSSQTVGGTGELFF. Using reference TRBV5-6 and TRBJ2-2 for the parts outside the CDR3, the full variable domain is DAGVTQSPTHLIKTRGQQVTLRCSPKSGHDTVSWYQQALGQGPQFIFQYYEEEERQRGNFPDRFSGHQFPNYSSELNVNALLLGDSALYLCASSSQTVGGTGELFFGEGSRLTVL.

The chain joins TRBV30 to TRBJ1-1, with 7 nucleotides matching TRBD1. This CDR3 region has 14 residues. CDR1 is GTSNPN and CDR2 is SVGIG in the germline V gene (reference sequence). The J segment lost 1 base and the V segment lost 2 bases, leaving 4 bases of the junction unmatched. CDR3 loop: CAWSPGTENTEAFF. The CDR3 DNA is TGTGCCTGGAGTCCCGGGACAGAGAACACTGAAGCTTTCTTT.

The chain is built from TRBV5-1 and TRBJ2-5, with a tentative D call TRBD1 (5 bases). CDR1 SGHRS and CDR2 YFSETQ come from the germline V gene. CDR3 length equals 15 residues. Trimming shortened V by 1 base and J by 3 bases, and 13 bases separated the two germline ends. The CDR3 DNA follows: TGCGCCAGCAGCTTGTCCGGCAGGGTGGAAGAGACCCAGTACTTC. Translating gives CASSLSGRVEETQYF. Based on the CDR3 plus reference TRBV5-1 and TRBJ2-5, the full variable domain is KAGVTQTPRYLIKTRGQQVTLSCSPISGHRSVSWYQQTPGQGLQFLFEYFSETQRNKGNFPGRFSGRQFSNSRSEMNVSTLELGDSALYLCASSLSGRVEETQYFGPGTRLLVL.

The V and J genes are TRBV29-1 and TRBJ2-5; 8 bases align to TRBD1. The J call is in doubt because the DNA end fits TRBJ2-7 better. CDR3 length: 15 amino acids. In germline, CDR1 is SQVTM, CDR2 ANQGSEA. The CDR3 DNA sequence: TGCAGCGTTGAAGGGGTTGACAGGGGCAGGTACGAGCAGTACTTC. Translation gives CSVEGVDRGRYEQYF.

V gene TRBV29-1 combines with J gene TRBJ1-2; D unclear. The germline V gene encodes CDR1 SQVTM and CDR2 ANQGSEA. The CDR3 has 13 residues. Trimming stripped 2 bases from V and 3 bases from J, with 10 bases between. CDR3 sequence reads: CSVEWRGDYGYTF. In DNA form, the CDR3 reads TGCAGCGTTGAATGGCGGGGTGACTATGGCTACACCTTC.

The rearrangement uses TRBV7-8 and TRBJ2-1, with a possible D match to TRBD1 (5 bases). The V gene's germline CDR1 is SGHVS and CDR2 FQNEAQ. The CDR3 is 14 residues long. V was shortened by 1 base and J by 2 bases, with 6 bases between the two germline ends. CDR3 bases: TGTGCCAGCAGCTTAGAGGACACCTACAATGAGCAGTTCTTC. It translates to CASSLEDTYNEQFF.

This clone was seen once. Relative to the germline gene, one junction end is altered; a read error may explain this. The gene calls are TRBV7-9 and TRBJ2-5, with D perhaps matching TRBD2 (6 bases). The germline CDR1 and CDR2 sequences are SEHNR and FQNEAQ (reference sequence). The CDR3 is 18 residues long. The CDR3 protein is CSSSRGGQLAEGRETQYF. CDR3 bases: TGTTCCAGCAGCCGTGGAGGGCAGTTAGCGGAAGGGCGAGAGACCCAGTACTTC.

The chain recombines TRBV29-1 with TRBJ2-1; 11 bases map to TRBD2. V was clipped by 6 bases and J by 0 bases; unmatched bases: 10. This CDR3 contains 17 residues. Germline CDR1 and CDR2: SQVTM and ANQGSEA. For the CDR3, the DNA is TGCAGCGTCCCCCCGGGACTAGCGGCATTCTCCTACAATGAGCAGTTCTTC. Amino acids: CSVPPGLAAFSYNEQFF.

The chain recombines TRBV6-6 with TRBJ1-4, with 7 bases aligning to TRBD1. V gave up 5 bases and J gave up 8 bases; unmatched junction bases: 8. CDR3 length: 14 residues. Germline CDR1 and CDR2: MNHNY and SVGAGI (reference sequence). CDR3 in amino acids: CASSDRQGAEKLFF. In DNA, the CDR3 is TGTGCCAGCAGTGACCGACAGGGTGCAGAAAAACTGTTTTTT.

This clone turned up a few times. V and J are TRBV6-1 and TRBJ2-3, with TRBD2 matching 7 bases. The CDR3 is 15 amino acids. Germline CDR1 and CDR2: MNHNS and SASEGT. Unmatched junction bases numbered 4, after V lost 2 bases and J lost 2 bases. CDR3 region: CASSEPGLLTDTQYF. In nucleotides, the CDR3 is TGTGCCAGCAGTGAACCGGGACTACTCACAGATACGCAGTATTTT.

The chain uses TRBV29-1 and TRBJ1-2; D gene uncertain. This CDR3 has 12 amino acids. CDR1 is SQVTM, CDR2 ANQGSEA, per germline. Trimming pared 6 bases from V and 2 bases from J, leaving 10 bases between. CDR3 residues: CSVRGDNYGYTF. The DNA for the CDR3 is TGCAGCGTAAGAGGAGACAACTATGGCTACACCTTC.

The chain couples TRBV11-2 to TRBJ2-7; 9 positions match TRBD2. Germline CDR1 is SGHAT and CDR2 is FQNNGV. The CDR3 extends over 14 amino acids. V was clipped by 8 bases and J by 3 bases; unmatched bases: 8. For the CDR3, the DNA is TGTGCCAGCTGCTCCTCTAGCGGGGACTACGAGCAGTACTTC. Translation gives CASCSSSGDYEQYF.